This T cell receptor beta chain was profiled in a study of cytomegalovirus exposure and HLA in healthy donors. It was with 60 Vbeta and 13 Jbeta primers that the PCR ran. TCRdb's copy holds only in-frame clones and misses some; the assay was immunoSEQ multiplex PCR. The sample has approximately 220,000 clones; about 81% are singletons. The germline CDR1 and CDR2 sequences are LNHDA and SQIVND (reference sequence). J gave up 0 bases and V 5 bases, and 6 bases lay outside the gene matches. The CDR3 sequence is 16 residues long. Sequencing input: PBMCs. The rearrangement links TRBV19 to TRBJ1-3, with 8 bases lining up with TRBD1. This sequence was found in a man in his forties in good health and CMV-seropositive. The CDR3 DNA follows: TGTGCCAGTAGTCCAACAGGGGGGAGCTCTGGAAACACCATATATTTT. It yields the protein CASSPTGGSSGNTIYF.